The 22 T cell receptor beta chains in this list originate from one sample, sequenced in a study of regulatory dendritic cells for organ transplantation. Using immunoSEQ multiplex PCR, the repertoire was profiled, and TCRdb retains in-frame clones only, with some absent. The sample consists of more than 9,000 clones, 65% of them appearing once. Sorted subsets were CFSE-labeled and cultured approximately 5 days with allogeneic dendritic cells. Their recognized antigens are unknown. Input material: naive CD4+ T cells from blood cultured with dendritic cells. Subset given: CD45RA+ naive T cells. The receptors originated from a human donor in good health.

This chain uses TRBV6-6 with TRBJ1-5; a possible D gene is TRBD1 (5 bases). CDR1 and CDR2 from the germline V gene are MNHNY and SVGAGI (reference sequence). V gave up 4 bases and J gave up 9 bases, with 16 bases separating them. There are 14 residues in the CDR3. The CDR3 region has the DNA TGTGCCAGCAGTTCGCCCAGGGACTTCGGGCCCCAGCATTTT. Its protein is CASSSPRDFGPQHF.

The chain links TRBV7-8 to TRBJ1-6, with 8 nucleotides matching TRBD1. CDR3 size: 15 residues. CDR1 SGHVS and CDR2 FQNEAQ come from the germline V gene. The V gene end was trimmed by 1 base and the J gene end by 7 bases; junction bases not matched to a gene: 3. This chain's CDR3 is CASSLGTGRNSPLHF. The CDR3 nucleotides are TGTGCCAGCAGCTTAGGGACAGGGAGGAATTCACCCCTCCACTTT.

CDR3 bases: TGCGCCAGCAGCTTCCAGACAGAGAACACTGAAGCTTTCTTT. It codes for CASSFQTENTEAFF. This chain joins TRBV5-1 and TRBJ1-1; the D gene is possibly TRBD1 (5 bases). This CDR3 has 14 amino acids. Germline V lookup: CDR1 SGHRS, CDR2 YFSETQ. V was trimmed by 2 bases and J by 1 base, leaving 9 bases between them.

CDR3 protein: CASSITTGAGLSQPQHF. The CDR3 DNA follows: TGTGCCAGTAGTATAACTACAGGGGCAGGCTTGAGTCAGCCCCAGCATTTT. The gene calls are TRBV19 and TRBJ1-5; 7 nucleotides match TRBD1. V dropped 2 bases and J dropped 6; count of bases not matched to a gene: 13. CDR1 is LNHDA and CDR2 is SQIVND in the germline V gene (reference sequence). This CDR3 is 17 amino acids long.

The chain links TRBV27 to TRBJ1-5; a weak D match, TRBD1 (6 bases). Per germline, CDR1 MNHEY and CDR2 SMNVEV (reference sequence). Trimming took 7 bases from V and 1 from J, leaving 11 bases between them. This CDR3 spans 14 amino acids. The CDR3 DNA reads TGTGCCAGCAAGGGCAGGGGAAGCAATCAGCCCCAGCATTTT. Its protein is CASKGRGSNQPQHF.

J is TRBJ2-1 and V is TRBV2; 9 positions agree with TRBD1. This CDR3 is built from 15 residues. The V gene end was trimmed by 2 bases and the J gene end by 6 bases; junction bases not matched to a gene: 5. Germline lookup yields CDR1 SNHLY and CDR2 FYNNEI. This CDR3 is CASSETGTGSNEQFF. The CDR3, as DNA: TGTGCCAGCAGTGAAACAGGGACAGGGAGCAATGAGCAGTTCTTC.

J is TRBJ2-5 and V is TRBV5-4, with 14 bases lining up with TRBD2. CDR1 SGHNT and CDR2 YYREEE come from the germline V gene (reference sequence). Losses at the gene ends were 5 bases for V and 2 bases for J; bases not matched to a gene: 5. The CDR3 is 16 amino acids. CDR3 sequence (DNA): TGTGCCAGCAGTTCTGGACTAGCGGGGGGACAAGAGACCCAGTACTTC. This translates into CASSSGLAGGQETQYF. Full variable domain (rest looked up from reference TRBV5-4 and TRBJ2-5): ETGVTQSPTHLIKTRGQQVTLRCSSQSGHNTVSWYQQALGQGPQFIFQYYREEENGRGNFPPRFSGLQFPNYSSELNVNALELDDSALYLCASSSGLAGGQETQYFGPGTRLLVL.

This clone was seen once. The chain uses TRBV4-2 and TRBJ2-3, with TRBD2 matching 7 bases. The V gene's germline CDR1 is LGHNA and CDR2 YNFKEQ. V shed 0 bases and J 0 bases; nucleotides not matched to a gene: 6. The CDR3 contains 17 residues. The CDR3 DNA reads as TGTGCCAGCAGCCAAGAGGTGGGACTATTTAGCACAGATACGCAGTATTTT. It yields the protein CASSQEVGLFSTDTQYF.

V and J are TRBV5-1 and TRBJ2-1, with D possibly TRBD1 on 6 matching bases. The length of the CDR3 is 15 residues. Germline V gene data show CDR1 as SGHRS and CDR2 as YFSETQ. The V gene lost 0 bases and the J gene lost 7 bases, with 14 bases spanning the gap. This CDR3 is CASSLGVNTGNEQFF. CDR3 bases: TGCGCCAGCAGCTTGGGGGTAAATACAGGGAATGAGCAGTTCTTC.

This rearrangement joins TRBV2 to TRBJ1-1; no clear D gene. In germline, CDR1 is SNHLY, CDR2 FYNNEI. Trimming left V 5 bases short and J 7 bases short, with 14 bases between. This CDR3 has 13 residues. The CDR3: CASSQSEISEAFF. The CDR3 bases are TGTGCCAGCAGTCAGTCGGAGATCAGTGAAGCTTTCTTT.

The CDR3 here is CASGLTGGGTEAFF. In DNA, the CDR3 is TGTGCTAGTGGCTTGACAGGGGGGGGGACTGAAGCTTTCTTT. The chain recombines TRBV12-5 with TRBJ1-1, with 9 positions matching TRBD1. The germline gives CDR1 LGHNT, CDR2 FRNRAP. V was clipped by 6 bases and J by 5 bases; unmatched bases: 7. The CDR3 has 14 residues.

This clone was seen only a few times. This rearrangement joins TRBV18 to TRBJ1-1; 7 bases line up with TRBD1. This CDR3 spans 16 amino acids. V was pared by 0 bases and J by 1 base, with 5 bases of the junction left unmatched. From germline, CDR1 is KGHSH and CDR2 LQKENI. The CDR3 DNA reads TGTGCCAGCTCACCACCGGACAGGCCTGGGAACACTGAAGCTTTCTTT. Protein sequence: CASSPPDRPGNTEAFF.

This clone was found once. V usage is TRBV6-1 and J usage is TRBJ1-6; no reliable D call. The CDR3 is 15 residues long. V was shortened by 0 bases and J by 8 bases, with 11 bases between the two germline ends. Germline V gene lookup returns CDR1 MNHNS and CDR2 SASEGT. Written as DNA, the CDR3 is TGTGCCAGCAGTGAAGCGTTCGGGGTATATTCACCCCTCCACTTT. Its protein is CASSEAFGVYSPLHF.

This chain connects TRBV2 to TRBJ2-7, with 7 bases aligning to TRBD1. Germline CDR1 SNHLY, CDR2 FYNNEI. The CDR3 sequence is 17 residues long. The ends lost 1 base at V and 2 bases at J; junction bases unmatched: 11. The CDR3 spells CASSEESVGQGAYEQYF. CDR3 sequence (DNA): TGTGCCAGCAGTGAAGAATCGGTCGGGCAGGGGGCCTACGAGCAGTACTTC.

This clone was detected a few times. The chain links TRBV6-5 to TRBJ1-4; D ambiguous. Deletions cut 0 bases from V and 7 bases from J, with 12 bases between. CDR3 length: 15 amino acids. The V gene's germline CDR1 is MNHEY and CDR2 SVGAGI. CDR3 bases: TGTGCCAGCAGTTACTCGGCTCAGAATGGTGAAAAACTGTTTTTT. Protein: CASSYSAQNGEKLFF.

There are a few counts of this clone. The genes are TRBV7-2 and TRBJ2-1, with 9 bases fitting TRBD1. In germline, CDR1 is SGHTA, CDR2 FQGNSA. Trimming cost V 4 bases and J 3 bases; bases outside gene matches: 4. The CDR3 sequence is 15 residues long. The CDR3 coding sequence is TGTGCCAGCAGCTCCCGGGACAGGGTCTACAATGAGCAGTTCTTC. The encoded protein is CASSSRDRVYNEQFF.

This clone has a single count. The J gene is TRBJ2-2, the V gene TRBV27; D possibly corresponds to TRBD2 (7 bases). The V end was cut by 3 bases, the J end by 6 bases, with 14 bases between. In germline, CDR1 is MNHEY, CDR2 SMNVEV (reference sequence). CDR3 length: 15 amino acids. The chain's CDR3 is CASSFGGGLPGELFF. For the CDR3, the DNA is TGTGCCAGCAGTTTTGGGGGGGGCCTTCCCGGGGAGCTGTTTTTT.

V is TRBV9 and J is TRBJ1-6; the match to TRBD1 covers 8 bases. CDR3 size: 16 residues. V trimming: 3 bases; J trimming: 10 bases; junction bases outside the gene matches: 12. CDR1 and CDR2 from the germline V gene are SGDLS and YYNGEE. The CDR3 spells CASSEGRGLFGSPLHF. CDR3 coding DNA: TGTGCCAGCAGCGAGGGCAGGGGGCTTTTTGGATCACCCCTCCACTTT.

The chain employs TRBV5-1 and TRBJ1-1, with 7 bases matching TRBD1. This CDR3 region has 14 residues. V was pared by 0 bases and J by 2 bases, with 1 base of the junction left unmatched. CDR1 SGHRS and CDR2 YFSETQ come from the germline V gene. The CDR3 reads CASSLDRGNTEAFF. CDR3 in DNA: TGCGCCAGCAGCTTGGACAGGGGTAACACTGAAGCTTTCTTT.

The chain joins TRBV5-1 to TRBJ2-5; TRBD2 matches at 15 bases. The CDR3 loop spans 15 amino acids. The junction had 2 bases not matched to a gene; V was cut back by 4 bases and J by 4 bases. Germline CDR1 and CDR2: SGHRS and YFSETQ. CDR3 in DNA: TGCGCCAGCAGCGAGGGACTAGCGGGGGGAGAGACCCAGTACTTC. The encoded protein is CASSEGLAGGETQYF.

The CDR3 DNA reads TGTGCCAGCCACGGATGGGGAGGCACTGAAGCTTTCTTT. Translated: CASHGWGGTEAFF. V usage is TRBV6-5 and J usage is TRBJ1-1; unclear D gene. Trimming pared 8 bases from V and 4 bases from J, leaving 14 bases between. This CDR3 spans 13 amino acids. Germline CDR1 and CDR2: MNHEY and SVGAGI.

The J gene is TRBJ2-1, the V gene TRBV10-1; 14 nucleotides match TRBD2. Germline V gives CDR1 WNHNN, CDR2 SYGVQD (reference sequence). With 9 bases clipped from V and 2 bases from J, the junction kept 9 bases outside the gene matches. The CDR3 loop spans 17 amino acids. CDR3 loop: CARRLAGGPVPYNEQFF. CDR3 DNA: TGCGCCAGGAGACTAGCGGGGGGGCCGGTCCCCTACAATGAGCAGTTCTTC.